Below, 14 T cell receptor beta chains from the same sample are listed, as sequenced in a study of response to subunit inactivated influenza vaccine. From the RT-PCR reads, TCRdb called clonotypes with MiXCR, one entry per CDR3 protein. The repertoire holds under 800,000 distinct CDR3 sequences, with approximately 15% as singletons. This specimen consisted of PBMCs from blood, obtained approximately 15 days before vaccination. The receptor source for this set is a man aged 45-65 years who received an inactivated influenza vaccine.

This clonotype was counted a few times. The chain employs TRBV9 and TRBJ2-3; 11 bases agree with TRBD2. V shed 4 bases and J 7 bases; nucleotides not matched to a gene: 14. Germline-derived CDR1 and CDR2 are SGDLS and YYNGEE. The length of the CDR3 is 17 residues. The CDR3 reads CASSPHASGGLGNTQYF. CDR3 bases: TGTGCCAGCAGCCCCCACGCTAGCGGGGGGCTGGGTAATACGCAGTATTTT.

A few counts support this clonotype. This sequence joins TRBV20-1 and TRBJ2-5, with D perhaps matching TRBD2 (6 bases). The CDR3 has 14 amino acids. The V end was cut by 4 bases, the J end by 2 bases, with 14 bases between. Germline V gene lookup returns CDR1 DFQATT and CDR2 SNEGSKA (reference sequence). CDR3 sequence (DNA): TGCAGTGCTAAGGAGGGCCTCTTACAAGAGACCCAGTACTTC. This translates into CSAKEGLLQETQYF.

The chain uses TRBV6-1 and TRBJ2-3; D is tentatively TRBD1 or TRBD2 (5 bases each). The CDR3 runs 12 residues. Looked up from germline, CDR1 is MNHNS and CDR2 is SASEGT. V shed 11 bases and J shed 8 bases, with 17 bases lying between them. The CDR3 loop is CAGGRGGGTQYF. The DNA for the CDR3 is TGTGCCGGCGGTCGGGGCGGAGGTACGCAGTATTTT.

Of note for this clonotype: One end of the junction does not line up with germline, which may come from a read error. J is TRBJ1-2 and V is TRBV12-3 or TRBV12-4; possibly TRBD1 for D (5 bases). The CDR3 is 15 amino acids. The CDR3 spells CASSFGGATNYGYTF. The CDR3, as DNA: TGTGCCAGCAGTTTTGGTGGGGCCACCAACTATGGCTACACTTTC.

This clonotype has just a few counts. The gene calls are TRBV10-3 and TRBJ2-1, with 7 positions matching TRBD2. CDR1 and CDR2 (germline): ENHRY, SYGVKD. The CDR3 sequence is 16 residues long. V lost 2 bases and J lost 5; bases outside the gene matches: 9. CDR3 sequence reads: CAISEGEGLTDNEQFF. CDR3 DNA sequence: TGTGCCATCAGTGAGGGGGAGGGACTCACCGACAATGAGCAGTTCTTC.

The V gene is TRBV20-1, the J gene TRBJ2-1; 14 bases align to TRBD2. This CDR3 has 15 amino acids. Germline CDR1 and CDR2: DFQATT and SNEGSKA (reference sequence). V lost 1 base, J lost 6 bases, and 2 bases stayed unmatched. CDR3 protein: CSARGGTSGSNEQFF. The CDR3 nucleotides read TGCAGTGCTAGAGGGGGGACTAGCGGGAGCAATGAGCAGTTCTTC.

At least ten counts were recorded for this clonotype. V and J are TRBV29-1 and TRBJ2-1; TRBD1 might be the D (5 bases). Germline V gene lookup returns CDR1 SQVTM and CDR2 ANQGSEA. The CDR3 consists of 12 residues. The V end lost 6 bases, the J end lost 0 bases, and 6 bases lay between the germline ends. CDR3 sequence reads: CSVGLSYNEQFF. The CDR3 DNA sequence: TGCAGCGTGGGGCTCTCCTACAATGAGCAGTTCTTC.

V usage is TRBV5-1 and J usage is TRBJ2-1; 7 nucleotides match TRBD1. Trimming at V came to 1 base and at J to 2 bases, leaving 6 bases not matched to a gene. The CDR3 extends over 16 amino acids. Per the germline V gene, CDR1 is SGHRS and CDR2 is YFSETQ. CDR3 DNA sequence: TGCGCCAGCAGCTTGCCCGGGACAGTAGCCTACAATGAGCAGTTCTTC. Protein: CASSLPGTVAYNEQFF.

The V gene is TRBV28, the J gene TRBJ1-1, with D perhaps matching TRBD1 (5 bases). This CDR3 is built from 15 residues. Germline V gives CDR1 MDHEN, CDR2 SYDVKM. V was trimmed by 5 bases and J by 1 base, leaving 14 bases between them. The CDR3: CASSRGDWQNTEAFF. In DNA, the CDR3 is TGTGCCAGCAGTCGTGGGGACTGGCAGAACACTGAAGCTTTCTTT.

This clonotype showed up many times. The chain is built from TRBV15 and TRBJ1-6; D call uncertain. The germline V gene encodes CDR1 LNHNV and CDR2 YYDKDF (reference sequence). This CDR3 is 14 amino acids long. The ends were cut back, 5 bases at V and 5 bases at J, with 10 bases in the middle. The CDR3 is CATSAGLNNSPLHF. The CDR3 coding sequence is TGTGCCACCAGCGCTGGGCTCAATAATTCACCCCTCCACTTT.

The chain has TRBV25-1 and TRBJ1-5; D is uncertain. The CDR3 runs 13 residues. Between the trimmed V and J ends, which lost 5 bases and 6 bases, there was a span of 11 bases. The V gene's germline CDR1 is MGHDK and CDR2 SYGVNS. The CDR3 here is CASSTREGQPQHF. The CDR3 nucleotides read TGTGCCAGCAGTACTAGGGAGGGTCAGCCCCAGCATTTT.

The gene calls are TRBV9 and TRBJ2-1; TRBD2 matches 14 bases. V lost 3 bases and J lost 8; bases outside the gene matches: 7. Germline CDR1 reads SGDLS; CDR2 reads YYNGEE. This CDR3 is built from 16 residues. CDR3 in amino acids: CASSAGTSGSSYEQFF. The CDR3 DNA reads TGTGCCAGCAGCGCCGGGACTAGCGGGAGTTCGTATGAGCAGTTCTTC.

This clonotype was seen more than once but under ten times. The chain carries TRBV11-2 and TRBJ2-7, with 10 bases that match TRBD1. This CDR3 spans 18 amino acids. CDR1 SGHAT and CDR2 FQNNGV come from the germline V gene. With V trimmed by 5 bases and J by 6 bases, 19 bases remained unmatched. The chain's CDR3 is CASSRRDRGRPYVSEQYF. CDR3 bases: TGTGCCAGCAGCCGAAGGGACAGGGGCCGTCCGTACGTATCCGAGCAGTACTTC.

This clonotype was seen a handful of times. This chain uses TRBV20-1 with TRBJ2-3; D is ambiguous. CDR3 size: 12 residues. Germline lookup yields CDR1 DFQATT and CDR2 SNEGSKA (reference sequence). V was cut by 5 bases and J by 7 bases, with 13 bases left in between. CDR3 bases: TGCAGTGCTCGGCCCCCGTGGTATACGCAGTATTTT. It encodes CSARPPWYTQYF.